This T cell receptor (beta chain) was obtained from a study of tumor-infiltrating lymphocytes in primary liver carcinoma (dated by TCRdb to about 2017). Regarding the study in general: A handful of patients with histopathologically diagnosed primary liver carcinoma underwent surgical resection in China between late 2015 and March 2016. For each liver tumor, the study sampled five regions along with adjacent normal tissue and blood, and applied TCRbeta repertoire sequencing, expression microarrays and whole-exome sequencing. Reproducibility between technical replicate repertoires was high, with correlation coefficients above 0.98 and mean shared-clone rates approximately 0.91. Samples yielded roughly 3.5 to 8 million productive TCRbeta reads; read depth did not differ significantly between tissue types. The five patients, three men and two women aged 30 to 69 years, had hepatocellular carcinoma (four) or combined HCC and intrahepatic cholangiocarcinoma (one). TCRbeta repertoire sequencing covered 35 or so specimens from 5 patients: about 25 tumor regions, 5 adjacent noncancerous liver tissues and 5 peripheral blood samples. Tumors of the five patients were stage T1-T3 N0M0 with maximum diameters of roughly 4.2 to 11 cm.

On the study overall, not on this receptor specifically: The study included only four to six patients, and the authors note findings should be validated in a larger study. Pairs of tumor regions showed greater repertoire overlap (mean approximately 35%) than tumor-adjacent pairs (roughly 17%) or tumor-blood pairs (approximately 15%), which is consistent with antigen-driven expansion. Since the samples were bulk and unsorted, there was no way to compare CD4+ and CD8+ T cell repertoires. The top 250 clones made up a significantly larger repertoire fraction in tumors than in blood (p = 0.039). Because sequencing covered only the TCR beta chain and unpaired alpha chains were not captured, true repertoire diversity is likely underestimated.

Turning to this clonotype: Its recognized antigen is unknown. Qualities for individual bases were not recorded, and no much larger clone is one base off.

A distance of 21 bases separates the germline ends of V and J, which lose 3 bases and 6 bases respectively. Spanning cysteine to phenylalanine, the CDR3 consists of 17 amino acids. Only CDR3 DNA is held: 51 bases, read in frame from base 1. CDR1 MGHRA and CDR2 YSYEKL are derived from the germline V gene. Blood RNA was extracted from unsorted whole blood with TRIzol reagent; germline DNA came from the DNeasy Blood & Tissue kit. At the time of sampling, the patients were treatment-naive and had chronic HBV infection. Roughly 3.9 milliliters of peripheral blood were collected into K2EDTA tubes before surgery. A constant-region primer and ProtoScript II reverse transcriptase were used to reverse-transcribe TCRbeta-specific cDNA from about 0.55 ug total RNA. Construction of the TCRbeta libraries relied on three nested rounds of multiplex PCR, following a slightly modified ARM-PCR procedure. Each of the first two PCR rounds ran for approximately 10 cycles using multiplex TRBV1-TRBV30 forward primers together with a Cbeta reverse primer. Sample barcodes and Illumina adapters were added in a final 25-cycle PCR using Deep VentR polymerase. Before sequencing, amplicons between 200 and 500 bp were purified from gel using a QIAquick gel extraction kit. The TCRbeta amplicons were sequenced with 250-bp paired-end reads on an Illumina HiSeq 2500. In the paper's pipeline: Quality trimming of reads was performed with Trimmomatic v0.33, and paired reads were merged with FLASH v1.2.11 so that full CDR3 sequences could be recovered. V, D and J germline segments were assigned to the rearranged TCRbeta sequences using MiGEC v1.2.1b. Clonotype statistics and Shannon-Wiener diversity indices were computed with VDJtools v1.0.0. Except for diversity analysis, only each sample's 250 most abundant clonotypes were used in subsequent analyses to reduce sampling bias. TCRdb trimmed public reads at Q25 via fastp, called clones via MiXCR and kept in-frame beta chains. Identical CDR3 protein sequences are pooled into one entry, listed with their most common genes and DNA. It is TCRdb's table, rather than the study itself, that gives the V and J calls and clone size. The sample table contains a few hundred thousand distinct CDR3 sequences; only one count was recorded for 58% of them. The top ten clonotypes cover more than 15% of the sample.

This sequence uses TRBV4-1 and TRBJ2-1, and perhaps TRBD2 as D gene, on 7 matching bases. The sequencing input was peripheral blood. The sequence was collected from a woman aged 25 to 39 with primary liver carcinoma and hepatitis B virus infection. The CDR3 corresponds to CASSQLIGGREGNEQFF. The nucleotide sequence is TGCGCCAGCAGCCAGCTCATCGGGGGGCGGGAAGGCAATGAGCAGTTCTTC.